This T cell receptor beta chain emerged from a study of spatial heterogeneity in lung cancer. The time point denotes: sample taken at primary tumor resection. TCRs were sequenced from unsorted whole RNA of tumor, nontumor lung or PBMC. This clonotype was seen more than once but under ten times. One junction end disagrees with the germline gene, perhaps due to a read error. TCRdb processed the 5' RACE reads anew with MiXCR; each CDR3 protein has one entry. The sample yields approximately 92,000 distinct CDR3 sequences, approximately 12% seen once. The sample was PBMCs, taken at surgery. The origin of this receptor is a male donor with early-stage non-small cell lung cancer.

The CDR3 here is CASSLVAVPNSPLPF. The CDR3 nucleotides are TGTGCCAGCAGCTTAGTGGCAGTACCAAATTCACCCCTCCCCTTT. The chain couples TRBV7-2 to TRBJ1-6; D is uncertain. CDR3 length equals 15 residues. Germline CDR1 reads SGHTA; CDR2 reads FQGNSA.